This passage covers 29 T cell receptor beta chains from one sample sequenced in a study of control samples from healthy donors and cancer patients. This table comes from immunoSEQ multiplex PCR, and its TCRdb copy is limited to in-frame clones, with some not included. The table lists about 130,000 clones, 85% to 95% of them singletons. Sequencing was performed on blood. The receptors come from a man aged 18 to 29 in good health.

The V and J genes are TRBV6-1 and TRBJ2-1; D tentatively reads TRBD1 or TRBD2 (6 bases each). V lost 2 bases and J 14 bases, leaving 13 bases between the germline ends. CDR1 is MNHNS, CDR2 SASEGT, per germline. The CDR3 sequence is 12 residues long. The CDR3 is CASSELGGAKFF. CDR3 coding DNA: TGTGCCAGCAGTGAATTGGGGGGCGCGAAGTTCTTC.

The chain recombines TRBV20-1 with TRBJ1-2; unclear D gene. The CDR3 loop spans 11 amino acids. CDR1 and CDR2 from the germline V gene are DFQATT and SNEGSKA (reference sequence). Deletions cut 6 bases from V and 8 bases from J, with 13 bases between. CDR3 residues: CSANPLEGYTF. The DNA of the CDR3 is TGCAGTGCAAACCCCCTGGAGGGCTACACCTTC.

The J gene is TRBJ2-7, the V gene TRBV27; 9 nucleotides align to TRBD1. The CDR3 totals 15 residues. J was trimmed by 7 bases and V by 3 bases; bases with no gene match: 10. Germline V CDR1 and CDR2: MNHEY, SMNVEV (reference sequence). CDR3 DNA: TGTGCCAGCAGTTTCCATCGGGACAGGGTTTTTGAGCAGTACTTC. It is translated as CASSFHRDRVFEQYF.

V and J are TRBV18 and TRBJ1-5; D uncertain. The V and J ends lost 3 bases and 0 bases respectively, with 12 bases between them. The germline V gene has CDR1 KGHSH and CDR2 LQKENI. The CDR3 runs to 16 residues. The CDR3, as DNA: TGTGCCAGCTCACCTTCGGGAAGGGCTAGCAATCAGCCCCAGCATTTT. Amino acid sequence: CASSPSGRASNQPQHF.

CDR3 in amino acids: CASTGDRAYEQYF. DNA of the CDR3: TGTGCCAGCACCGGGGACAGGGCGTACGAGCAGTACTTC. V and J are TRBV6-5 and TRBJ2-7, with 9 bases matching TRBD1. CDR1 MNHEY and CDR2 SVGAGI come from the germline V gene. V lost 7 bases, J lost 4 bases, and 5 bases stayed unmatched. This CDR3 has 13 amino acids.

V usage is TRBV10-2 and J usage is TRBJ2-6; unclear D gene. Trimming removed 5 bases from V and 0 bases from J, with 8 bases in between. The CDR3 covers 15 residues. Germline V gene lookup returns CDR1 WSHSY and CDR2 SAAADI. As DNA, the CDR3 is TGCGCCAGCAGTAAGAGCCGCTCTGGGGCCAACGTCCTGACTTTC. It specifies CASSKSRSGANVLTF.

This chain joins TRBV4-2 and TRBJ1-2; D is unclear. The V end was cut by 3 bases, the J end by 0 bases, with 8 bases between. Per the germline V gene, CDR1 is LGHNA and CDR2 is YNFKEQ. The CDR3 is 14 amino acids. The CDR3 sequence is CASSQWHSNYGYTF. The DNA for the CDR3 is TGTGCCAGCAGCCAGTGGCACTCTAACTATGGCTACACCTTC.

The rearrangement links TRBV11-2 to TRBJ1-4, with D possibly matching TRBD1 (6 bases). The germline V and J ends were trimmed by 5 bases and 7 bases, with 26 bases remaining between them. The CDR3 runs 18 residues. Germline CDR1 SGHAT, CDR2 FQNNGV. The CDR3 protein is CASSPEAIYRVGVEKLFF. CDR3 in DNA: TGTGCCAGCAGCCCTGAGGCGATCTACAGGGTAGGGGTTGAAAAACTGTTTTTT.

J is TRBJ1-6 and V is TRBV21-1. TRBV21-1 is annotated as a pseudogene. The length of the CDR3 is 15 residues. The CDR3 nucleotides are TGTGCCAGCAGCGAGGGGGAGGGGCTGAATTCACCCCTCCACTTT. It specifies CASSEGEGLNSPLHF.

CDR3: CAWSEKGASEKLFF. The CDR3 bases are TGTGCCTGGAGTGAGAAGGGGGCGAGTGAAAAACTGTTTTTT. V and J are TRBV30 and TRBJ1-4; 7 bases match TRBD1. Looked up from germline, CDR1 is GTSNPN and CDR2 is SVGIG (reference sequence). Germline trimming cut 1 base from V and 7 bases from J; bases unmatched to any gene: 6. The CDR3 extends over 14 amino acids.

V is TRBV4-1 and J is TRBJ1-5; D is uncertain. Germline lookup yields CDR1 MGHRA and CDR2 YSYEKL. The CDR3 runs to 18 residues. V dropped 3 bases and J dropped 3 bases, with 21 bases sitting between them. The CDR3 spells CASSQTHPNIPLNQPQHF. DNA of the CDR3: TGCGCCAGCAGCCAGACACACCCTAATATTCCCCTCAATCAGCCCCAGCATTTT.

This chain connects TRBV5-6 to TRBJ1-4; no clear D gene. Germline V gene lookup returns CDR1 SGHDT and CDR2 YYEEEE. The CDR3 is 17 residues long. Between the trimmed V and J ends, which lost 1 base and 7 bases, there was a span of 20 bases. CDR3: CASSLRHGINLAEKLFF. CDR3 in DNA: TGTGCCAGCAGCTTGAGACACGGAATTAATTTGGCTGAAAAACTGTTTTTT. Full variable domain (outside the CDR3, taken from reference TRBV5-6 and TRBJ1-4): DAGVTQSPTHLIKTRGQQVTLRCSPKSGHDTVSWYQQALGQGPQFIFQYYEEEERQRGNFPDRFSGHQFPNYSSELNVNALLLGDSALYLCASSLRHGINLAEKLFFGSGTQLSVL.

The chain is built from TRBV10-3 and TRBJ1-2; 12 bases agree with TRBD1. The V gene's germline CDR1 is ENHRY and CDR2 SYGVKD. The J segment lost 2 bases and the V segment lost 5 bases, leaving 6 bases of the junction unmatched. The CDR3 contains 16 residues. CDR3 loop: CAISPGQGAGNYGYTF. CDR3 DNA: TGTGCCATCAGTCCGGGACAGGGGGCGGGCAACTATGGCTACACCTTC.

The J gene is TRBJ1-1, the V gene TRBV9, with D possibly TRBD1 on 5 matching bases. The CDR3 loop spans 14 amino acids. Trimming shortened V by 3 bases and J by 1 base, and 10 bases separated the two germline ends. Germline lookup yields CDR1 SGDLS and CDR2 YYNGEE. The CDR3 sequence: CASSGGPENTEAFF. As DNA, the CDR3 is TGTGCCAGCAGCGGGGGACCGGAGAACACTGAAGCTTTCTTT.

For this clone: One end of the junction does not line up with germline, which may come from a read error. Written as DNA, the CDR3 is TGTGCCGGCAGCTGCGGGACTAGCGGGGGGAATGAGCAGTTCTTC. This encodes CAGSCGTSGGNEQFF. The genes are TRBV7-9 and TRBJ2-1; 15 bases map to TRBD2. The CDR3 contains 15 residues. Germline values: CDR1 SEHNR, CDR2 FQNEAQ (reference sequence).

This chain links TRBV30 with TRBJ2-1, with a tentative D call TRBD2 (6 bases). The V and J ends lost 0 bases and 3 bases respectively, with 9 bases between them. Germline lookup yields CDR1 GTSNPN and CDR2 SVGIG (reference sequence). The CDR3 length is 14 residues. The CDR3 nucleotides read TGTGCCTGGAGTGTCGGGGGTTTCTACAATGAGCAGTTCTTC. This encodes CAWSVGGFYNEQFF.

The J gene is TRBJ2-3, the V gene TRBV5-4, with D uncertain. V was shortened by 6 bases and J by 1 base, with 9 bases between the two germline ends. Germline V lookup: CDR1 SGHNT, CDR2 YYREEE (reference sequence). CDR3 length equals 13 residues. Here the CDR3 reads CASTPSGTDTQYF. The CDR3 bases are TGTGCCAGCACCCCGTCAGGCACAGATACGCAGTATTTT.

The chain recombines TRBV2 with TRBJ1-6; D remains unclear. CDR1 is SNHLY, CDR2 FYNNEI, per germline. The V gene lost 8 bases and the J gene lost 1 base, with 9 bases spanning the gap. The CDR3 has 14 amino acids. Here the CDR3 reads CASFRGSYNSPLHF. In DNA, the CDR3 is TGTGCCAGCTTCCGGGGTTCCTATAATTCACCCCTCCACTTT.

The rearrangement links TRBV5-1 to TRBJ1-2; tentatively, D is TRBD1 (6 bases). Germline-derived CDR1 and CDR2 are SGHRS and YFSETQ. This CDR3 is built from 14 residues. Trimming cost V 4 bases and J 4 bases, with 14 bases left between them. The CDR3 is CASSEPGQSYGYTF. The CDR3 DNA reads as TGCGCCAGCAGCGAACCTGGACAGAGCTATGGCTACACCTTC.

The V and J genes are TRBV7-9 and TRBJ2-7; weak D call: TRBD2 (5 bases). Germline CDR1 is SEHNR and CDR2 is FQNEAQ (reference sequence). CDR3 length: 16 amino acids. With 1 base removed from V and 3 bases from J, the gap between germline ends came to 16 bases. The CDR3 reads CASSLGQHPGSYEQYF. The DNA of the CDR3 is TGTGCCAGCAGCTTAGGCCAGCACCCGGGGAGCTACGAGCAGTACTTC.

This chain uses TRBV27 with TRBJ2-7; 7 positions match TRBD2. J was trimmed by 6 bases and V by 2 bases; bases with no gene match: 4. The CDR3 length is 13 residues. CDR1 and CDR2 (germline): MNHEY, SMNVEV (reference sequence). The CDR3 loop reads CASSLSGASEQYF. The CDR3 DNA sequence: TGTGCCAGCAGTTTAAGCGGGGCGAGCGAGCAGTACTTC.

This chain joins TRBV24-1 and TRBJ2-5; D may be TRBD1 (6 bases). Trimming cost V 5 bases and J 4 bases, with 10 bases left between them. The CDR3 is made up of 13 amino acids. The V gene's germline CDR1 is KGHDR and CDR2 SFDVKD. The CDR3 bases are TGTGCCACCAGTGGTTGGGACACAGAGACCCAGTACTTC. Its protein product is CATSGWDTETQYF.

The rearrangement uses TRBV4-1 and TRBJ2-1, with 8 bases identical to TRBD2. CDR1 is MGHRA and CDR2 is YSYEKL in the germline V gene. The V and J ends lost 2 bases and 1 base, in that order; junction bases with no gene match: 4. This CDR3 has 16 residues. CDR3 DNA sequence: TGCGCCAGCAGCCAACTCCGGGGGGGATCCTACAATGAGCAGTTCTTC. Translation gives CASSQLRGGSYNEQFF.

The chain couples TRBV5-1 to TRBJ2-7; TRBD2 is a possible D gene (6 bases). V lost 0 bases, J lost 5 bases, and 15 bases lay in between. Germline V gene lookup returns CDR1 SGHRS and CDR2 YFSETQ. There are 15 residues in the CDR3. The CDR3 region has the DNA TGCGCCAGCAGCTTGGTCGTAGGGAGGTTGCACGAGCAGTACTTC. Translated: CASSLVVGRLHEQYF.

The J gene is TRBJ1-1, the V gene TRBV10-2, with D tentatively TRBD1 (5 bases). The CDR3 length is 13 residues. The germline CDR1 and CDR2 sequences are WSHSY and SAAADI. With 2 bases removed from V and 4 bases from J, the gap between germline ends came to 8 bases. CDR3 residues: CASSEVQATEAFF. The CDR3 DNA is TGCGCCAGCAGTGAGGTACAGGCCACTGAAGCTTTCTTT.

CDR3 sequence: CASSLRQQTEAFF. Written as DNA, the CDR3 is TGTGCCAGCAGCTTAAGACAGCAGACTGAAGCTTTCTTT. The J gene is TRBJ1-1, the V gene TRBV11-3; tentative D call: TRBD1 (5 bases). The CDR3 is 13 amino acids. Trimming pared 2 bases from V and 5 bases from J, leaving 9 bases between. Germline-derived CDR1 and CDR2 are SGHNT and YENEEA.

The CDR3: CASSQFGQAVNTEAFF. The CDR3 DNA sequence: TGTGCCAGCAGCCAATTTGGGCAGGCGGTAAACACTGAAGCTTTCTTT. This chain joins TRBV16 and TRBJ1-1; D remains ambiguous. The germline V and J ends were trimmed by 1 base and 2 bases, with 14 bases remaining between them. Germline V lookup: CDR1 KGHSY, CDR2 FQNENV. This CDR3 contains 16 residues.

The J gene is TRBJ1-5, the V gene TRBV2; weak D call: TRBD1 (5 bases). This CDR3 is 14 amino acids long. Germline-derived CDR1 and CDR2 are SNHLY and FYNNEI. V was shortened by 4 bases and J by 7 bases, with 14 bases between the two germline ends. CDR3 in amino acids: CASSAREVYQPQHF. The CDR3 DNA sequence: TGTGCCAGCAGTGCCAGGGAGGTTTACCAGCCCCAGCATTTT.

The V gene is TRBV29-1, the J gene TRBJ2-7; D is possibly TRBD2 (5 bases). CDR1 and CDR2 from the germline V gene are SQVTM and ANQGSEA. The CDR3 has 15 amino acids. Trimming removed 3 bases at V and 3 bases at J, with 18 bases between. The CDR3 spells CSVEMASWTDYEQYF. CDR3 nucleotides: TGCAGCGTTGAGATGGCCTCCTGGACTGACTACGAGCAGTACTTC.